This T cell receptor beta chain was profiled in a study of identical twins. The germline CDR1 and CDR2 sequences are MNHEY and SVGAGI. The germline V and J ends were trimmed by 3 bases and 6 bases, with 18 bases remaining between them. The CDR3 extends over 15 amino acids. TCRdb itself ran the 5' RACE reads through MiXCR, one entry per CDR3 protein. The sample yields roughly 570,000 distinct CDR3 sequences, 7.5% to 10% seen once. The same data also contributed to another study, on yellow fever vaccine responses in identical twins.

Sequencing was done on a sample of PBMCs. V usage is TRBV6-5 and J usage is TRBJ2-7; possibly TRBD1 for D (5 bases). This sequence was found in a woman under 30 in good health. This CDR3 reads CASSYGAGFLAEQYF. In DNA, the CDR3 is TGTGCCAGCAGTTATGGGGCAGGCTTCCTGGCCGAGCAGTACTTC.